This TCR beta chain was retrieved from a study of blood T cell repertoires in COVID-19. At the level of the study: COVID-19 samples from acute and convalescent phases originated in the United States, Italy and Spain. T cells, B-cell-depleted T cells, or PBMCs supplied cDNA or gDNA.

The V gene lost 7 bases and the J gene lost 0 bases, with 13 bases spanning the gap. The CDR3 loop spans 15 amino acids. Germline CDR1 MNHEY, CDR2 SVGAGI. In the original analysis: Nucleated cell number was recorded as an estimate derived from reference gene primer amplification. Measured with immunoSEQ multiplex PCR; TCRdb has only the in-frame clones, and not every one. V and J calls and clone size are as listed in that table; D and trimming were resolved from the DNA. There are approximately 100,000 clones in the sample; roughly 82% occur only once, and under 30% lies in the top ten. This clone was found a few times.

The sample consisted of peripheral blood. The gene calls are TRBV6-5 and TRBJ2-1, with D possibly TRBD2 on 5 matching bases. This clonotype originated in a man in his sixties with acute or convalescent COVID-19. CDR3 amino acids: CASNEDSSSYNEQFF. In nucleotides, the CDR3 is TGTGCCAGCAACGAGGACTCGAGCTCCTACAATGAGCAGTTCTTC.